This T cell receptor (beta chain) is drawn from a study of cytomegalovirus exposure and HLA in healthy donors. Whole-study results and caveats: One variant, a missense change in DCLRE1C, was linked in a later analysis to TCR beta V- and J-gene trimming. The authors excluded some V segments, including TRBV6-2 and TRBV6-3, as indistinguishable. Specificity of a few CMV-associated chains for CMV antigens was verified in vitro.

J lost 3 bases, V lost 7 bases, and 2 bases had no gene match. CDR1 is LNHDA, CDR2 SQIVND, per germline (reference sequence). The CDR3 extends over 14 amino acids. The PCR contained 60 Vbeta and 13 Jbeta primers. Some clones are missing from TCRdb's copy, which holds only in-frame ones; the method was immunoSEQ multiplex PCR. The sample gives about 190,000 clones, 81% of which show up once; around 4% is in the top ten. Points on this clone: The antigen is unknown.

Sequences were obtained from PBMCs. The receptor was isolated from a man aged 50 to 59 in good health and CMV-seronegative. The rearrangement uses TRBV19 and TRBJ2-2; 10 nucleotides align to TRBD1. For the CDR3, the DNA is TGTGCCAGTATAGGACAGGGGGACACCGGGGAGCTGTTTTTT. This gives the protein CASIGQGDTGELFF.